This TCR beta chain was recorded in a study of cytomegalovirus exposure and HLA in healthy donors. The donors were part of the roughly 120-subject validation cohort, which stood apart from the roughly 670-subject first cohort. For this clone: As yet, its antigen is unknown.

Study-wide results and limits: A few chains tied to CMV proved CMV antigen-specific in vitro. Most TCR sequences were seen very rarely across donors, but some public TCRs occurred in many. Subsequent analysis found a tendency for first-cohort TCR clusters to co-occur within the 120 validation repertoires.

Profiling relied on immunoSEQ multiplex PCR, and the TCRdb table lists in-frame clones only, not all of them. The data contain tens of thousands of clones, 80% to 95% of them singletons. The ends were cut back, 5 bases at V and 5 bases at J, with 9 bases in the middle. The CDR3 is 13 residues long. Germline V gives CDR1 MNHEY, CDR2 SMNVEV (reference sequence). The clonotype originates from a young man in good health and CMV-seronegative. Material for sequencing was PBMCs. The chain is built from TRBV27 and TRBJ2-2; tentative D call: TRBD2 (6 bases). This CDR3 is CASSNRGTGELFF. The CDR3 nucleotides are TGTGCCAGCAGTAATCGGGGGACCGGGGAGCTGTTTTTT.